The clone carrying this T cell receptor beta chain was seen a handful of times. Its cognate antigen is unknown. The V end was cut by 3 bases, the J end by 5 bases, with 8 bases between. There are 12 residues in the CDR3. Germline lookup yields CDR1 KGHSH and CDR2 LQKENI. The record originates from a study of response to subunit inactivated influenza vaccine. Study-level results: Few new T cells, the authors suggested, are recruited by each seasonal influenza vaccination.

TCRdb analysed the RT-PCR reads with MiXCR anew, one entry per CDR3 protein. The top ten hold 10% of the sample, which has about 530,000 distinct CDR3 sequences, around 11% seen once. This specimen consisted of PBMCs from blood, obtained on the day of vaccination. This TCR was recovered from a man aged 50 to 60 who received an inactivated influenza vaccine. V and J are TRBV18 and TRBJ2-7, with a possible D match to TRBD2 (5 bases). The CDR3 bases are TGTGCCAGCTCACCCCGGGAAAACGAGCAGTACTTC. Translation gives CASSPRENEQYF.